These 25 T cell receptor beta chains share one sample of origin, sequenced in a study of shared clonotypes between healthy human individuals. Using immunoSEQ multiplex PCR, the repertoire was profiled, and TCRdb retains in-frame clones only, with some absent. The sample has hundreds of thousands of clones; around 67% are singletons. Sequenced: memory CD4+ T cells sorted from blood. The subset was: CD45RA-negative fraction. The receptors were sampled from a young woman in good health.

The chain has TRBV29-1 and TRBJ2-7; D is ambiguous. This CDR3 comprises 12 residues. In germline, CDR1 is SQVTM, CDR2 ANQGSEA. Trimming stripped 2 bases from V and 7 bases from J, with 12 bases between. The CDR3 DNA sequence: TGCAGCGTTGAATGGGGTGTCGGAGAGCAGTACTTC. It yields the protein CSVEWGVGEQYF.

The V call is TRBV27, the J call TRBJ2-7; possibly TRBD1 for D (6 bases). The CDR3 runs to 14 residues. Germline-derived CDR1 and CDR2 are MNHEY and SMNVEV (reference sequence). V was cut by 0 bases and J by 3 bases, with 9 bases left in between. DNA of the CDR3: TGTGCCAGCAGTTTATCTAGGGACATCTACGAGCAGTACTTC. Translating it yields CASSLSRDIYEQYF.

Only a few counts were recorded for this clone. The chain carries TRBV4-1 and TRBJ2-5, with TRBD2 identical over 10 bases. Looked up from germline, CDR1 is MGHRA and CDR2 is YSYEKL. This CDR3 contains 19 residues. The ends lost 0 bases at V and 1 base at J; junction bases unmatched: 11. CDR3 DNA sequence: TGCGCCAGCAGCCAAGATCGAGCTAGCGGGAGAGTGAGCCAAGAGACCCAGTACTTC. This gives the protein CASSQDRASGRVSQETQYF.

The chain uses TRBV19 and TRBJ2-1, with 7 bases that match TRBD2. CDR3 length: 13 residues. V dropped 6 bases and J dropped 5; count of bases not matched to a gene: 4. Germline V gene lookup returns CDR1 LNHDA and CDR2 SQIVND (reference sequence). CDR3 DNA sequence: TGTGCCAGTAGGGGACTAAACAACAATGAGCAGTTCTTC. It specifies CASRGLNNNEQFF.

V and J are TRBV7-8 and TRBJ1-1, with D perhaps matching TRBD1 (5 bases). The V and J ends lost 3 bases and 3 bases respectively, with 20 bases between them. The CDR3 is 17 amino acids. The germline gives CDR1 SGHVS, CDR2 FQNEAQ. The DNA of the CDR3 is TGTGCCAGCAGCTTTGGTCCCACAGGTACCCCAGACACTGAAGCTTTCTTT. This gives the protein CASSFGPTGTPDTEAFF. Variable domain in full (rest from reference TRBV7-8 and TRBJ1-1): GAGVSQSPRYKVAKRGQDVALRCDPISGHVSLFWYQQALGQGPEFLTYFQNEAQLDKSGLPSDRFFAERPEGSVSTLKIQRTQQEDSAVYLCASSFGPTGTPDTEAFFGQGTRLTVV.

V is TRBV5-6 and J is TRBJ1-3, with D possibly matching TRBD1 (5 bases). The CDR3 has 15 residues. The V and J ends lost 0 bases and 8 bases respectively, with 15 bases between them. Germline V gene sequence: CDR1 SGHDT, CDR2 YYEEEE. The CDR3 bases are TGTGCCAGCAGCTTGGTGGGCGGAGGGGACGACACCATATATTTT. As protein: CASSLVGGGDDTIYF.

This clone was observed once. This chain connects TRBV7-9 to TRBJ2-3, with no clear D. The CDR3 sequence is 14 residues long. Between the trimmed V and J ends, which lost 1 base and 6 bases, there was a span of 11 bases. The germline V gene encodes CDR1 SEHNR and CDR2 FQNEAQ (reference sequence). CDR3 nucleotides: TGTGCCAGCAGCTTAGGCGTGGTAGGGGATACGCAGTATTTT. It yields the protein CASSLGVVGDTQYF.

The rearrangement links TRBV28 to TRBJ1-5, with D unclear. The CDR3 runs to 16 residues. Germline values: CDR1 MDHEN, CDR2 SYDVKM. Trimming pared 1 base from V and 1 base from J, leaving 11 bases between. The CDR3 loop is CASSLYSRVSNQPQHF. CDR3 bases: TGTGCCAGCAGTTTATACAGCCGGGTGAGCAATCAGCCCCAGCATTTT.

The genes are TRBV6-5 and TRBJ1-2; no reliable D call. The CDR3 length is 12 residues. The germline V gene encodes CDR1 MNHEY and CDR2 SVGAGI. Trimming stripped 5 bases from V and 7 bases from J, with 11 bases between. The CDR3 spells CASSNPASGYTF. Here the CDR3 DNA reads TGTGCCAGCAGTAACCCGGCAAGTGGCTACACCTTC.

This clone is a singleton in its sample. The rearrangement links TRBV27 to TRBJ1-1, with 9 bases identical to TRBD1. The CDR3 totals 13 residues. V gave up 5 bases and J gave up 11 bases; unmatched junction bases: 9. Germline V gene sequence: CDR1 MNHEY, CDR2 SMNVEV (reference sequence). CDR3 residues: CASSATGGRGAFF. CDR3 in DNA: TGTGCCAGCAGTGCTACAGGGGGCCGGGGTGCTTTCTTT.

The chain is built from TRBV5-1 and TRBJ2-1; 8 nucleotides align to TRBD1. Germline V gene sequence: CDR1 SGHRS, CDR2 YFSETQ. The CDR3 extends over 16 amino acids. V dropped 4 bases and J dropped 4; count of bases not matched to a gene: 10. CDR3 amino acids: CASSGQGRSLYNEQFF. The CDR3 DNA reads TGCGCCAGCAGCGGACAGGGCCGGAGCCTTTACAATGAGCAGTTCTTC.

This chain uses TRBV5-4 with TRBJ2-7; 7 bases agree with TRBD1. Germline trimming cut 4 bases from V and 2 bases from J; bases unmatched to any gene: 9. Germline CDR1 SGHNT, CDR2 YYREEE (reference sequence). The CDR3 sequence is 15 residues long. Written as DNA, the CDR3 is TGTGCCAGCAGCATAAACAGGGGACAAGCCTACGAGCAGTACTTC. Protein product: CASSINRGQAYEQYF. Supplemented by reference TRBV5-4 and TRBJ2-7, the full variable domain reads ETGVTQSPTHLIKTRGQQVTLRCSSQSGHNTVSWYQQALGQGPQFIFQYYREEENGRGNFPPRFSGLQFPNYSSELNVNALELDDSALYLCASSINRGQAYEQYFGPGTRLTVT.

The rearrangement uses TRBV5-1 and TRBJ2-1; D possibly corresponds to TRBD2 (6 bases). V lost 9 bases, J lost 0 bases, and 16 bases lay in between. Germline CDR1 SGHRS, CDR2 YFSETQ. This CDR3 is built from 15 residues. The CDR3 reads CATSFGGYSYNEQFF. For the CDR3, the DNA is TGCGCCACCTCCTTCGGGGGTTACTCCTACAATGAGCAGTTCTTC.

This clone was observed a few times. Other DNA sequences in this sample translate to the same CDR3. The chain links TRBV2 to TRBJ1-4; D gene unclear. CDR3 length equals 12 residues. CDR1 is SNHLY and CDR2 is FYNNEI in the germline V gene. Deletions cut 4 bases from V and 8 bases from J, with 8 bases between. CDR3 nucleotide sequence: TGTGCCAGCAGTGGTATAGGGGAAAAACTGTTTTTT. It is translated as CASSGIGEKLFF.

The genes are TRBV7-9 and TRBJ2-3, with no clear D. CDR1 SEHNR and CDR2 FQNEAQ come from the germline V gene (reference sequence). The V end was cut by 3 bases, the J end by 6 bases, with 13 bases between. The CDR3 runs to 14 residues. Here the CDR3 DNA reads TGTGCCAGCAGCTTGGGTCAAGCGCCGGATACGCAGTATTTT. This sequence encodes CASSLGQAPDTQYF.

CDR3 in amino acids: CASSSLGAHGELFF. In DNA form, the CDR3 reads TGTGCCAGCAGTAGCCTGGGGGCCCACGGGGAGCTGTTTTTT. This sequence joins TRBV28 and TRBJ2-2, with D possibly TRBD1 on 6 matching bases. V dropped 5 bases and J dropped 7 bases, with 14 bases sitting between them. CDR1 and CDR2 from the germline V gene are MDHEN and SYDVKM. CDR3 length: 14 residues.

The chain is built from TRBV28 and TRBJ1-4, with D hard to call. This CDR3 contains 12 residues. Trimming took 5 bases from V and 5 from J, leaving 6 bases between them. Per germline, CDR1 MDHEN and CDR2 SYDVKM. Here the CDR3 reads CASSHINEKLFF. For the CDR3, the DNA is TGTGCCAGCAGTCACATAAATGAAAAACTGTTTTTT.

The gene calls are TRBV6-1 and TRBJ1-5, with D maybe TRBD1 (6 bases). The V gene's germline CDR1 is MNHNS and CDR2 SASEGT. V was shortened by 6 bases and J by 3 bases, with 9 bases between the two germline ends. The CDR3 is 13 amino acids. The CDR3, as DNA: TGTGCCAGCAGAGGGACAAACAATCAGCCCCAGCATTTT. It codes for CASRGTNNQPQHF.

The chain uses TRBV14 and TRBJ2-7; 12 bases map to TRBD2. The CDR3 totals 17 residues. Germline lookup yields CDR1 SGHDN and CDR2 FVKESK. V shed 3 bases, J shed 2 bases, and the junction held 8 bases outside the gene matches. CDR3 sequence: CASSHTRTSGMAYEQYF. The CDR3, as DNA: TGTGCCAGCAGCCATACAAGGACTAGCGGGATGGCCTACGAGCAGTACTTC.

V and J are TRBV5-6 and TRBJ2-1; D remains ambiguous. The germline CDR1 and CDR2 sequences are SGHDT and YYEEEE. V shed 3 bases and J shed 16 bases, with 17 bases lying between them. The CDR3 covers 12 residues. Here the CDR3 DNA reads TGTGCCAGCAGCTCGGCTCAGGCCAGGAGCTTCTTC. As protein: CASSSAQARSFF.

J is TRBJ2-3 and V is TRBV7-9; 13 bases fit TRBD2. The CDR3 runs 14 residues. Unmatched junction bases numbered 4, after V lost 4 bases and J lost 9 bases. Germline values: CDR1 SEHNR, CDR2 FQNEAQ (reference sequence). The CDR3 nucleotides are TGTGCCAGCAGCTACGGACTAGCGGGAGAAACGCAGTATTTT. Protein sequence: CASSYGLAGETQYF.

A note on this clone: In the same sample, other DNA sequences code for this CDR3. The rearrangement joins TRBV20-1 to TRBJ2-5; D not resolved. The J call may not be correct, given that the DNA end is closer to TRBJ2-7. This CDR3 contains 11 residues. In germline, CDR1 is DFQATT, CDR2 SNEGSKA (reference sequence). The CDR3 loop reads CSASGHYEQYF. In DNA, the CDR3 is TGCAGTGCTAGCGGGCACTACGAGCAGTACTTC.

The rearrangement uses TRBV5-1 and TRBJ2-7, with 7 nucleotides matching TRBD1. Germline values: CDR1 SGHRS, CDR2 YFSETQ. The CDR3 is 14 residues long. V gave up 0 bases and J gave up 6 bases; unmatched junction bases: 6. DNA for the CDR3: TGCGCCAGCAGCTTGGATACAGGGGCGGGCGAGCAGTACTTC. It is translated as CASSLDTGAGEQYF.

About this clone: Other DNA sequences in the sample encode the same CDR3. The CDR3 nucleotides read TGCGCCAGCAGCTTGGAGATGAACACTGAAGCTTTCTTT. It specifies CASSLEMNTEAFF. The V call is TRBV5-1, the J call TRBJ1-1; no clear D gene. Per the germline V gene, CDR1 is SGHRS and CDR2 is YFSETQ. This CDR3 comprises 13 residues. V lost 0 bases to trimming and J lost 0 bases, with 3 bases between them.

This sequence joins TRBV7-8 and TRBJ2-1, with 8 bases identical to TRBD2. V was pared by 5 bases and J by 5 bases, with 17 bases of the junction left unmatched. Germline V gene sequence: CDR1 SGHVS, CDR2 FQNEAQ. This CDR3 comprises 18 residues. The CDR3 loop reads CASSLLGLASLGDNEQFF. Here the CDR3 DNA reads TGTGCCAGCAGCCTGCTTGGACTAGCCTCACTAGGGGACAATGAGCAGTTCTTC.